This T cell receptor (beta chain) was recorded in a study of T-cell reconstitution after alpha-beta-depleted transplantation in children (dated by TCRdb to between 2015 and 2016). Regarding the research as a whole: Using TCR repertoire profiling, the study followed T-cell immune reconstitution in a quantitative way in children after TCRalphabeta/CD19-depleted allogeneic hematopoietic cell transplantation.

The method was PCR. Sequencer: Illumina HiSeq 2500. TCR library preparation used molecular barcoding, with unique molecular identifiers applied to normalize quantification of the TCRbeta repertoire. TCRdb passed the public sequencing reads through fastp at Q25 and MiXCR, retaining productive beta sequences. Each entry merges the rows of one CDR3 protein and shows their most common DNA and genes. A total of some 95,000 distinct CDR3 sequences appear in this sample, about a quarter of them only once. Around a fifth of the sample is held by the ten biggest clonotypes. Regarding this clonotype: Its target antigen remains unknown. There are no base qualities to consult, and no much larger clone falls within one base.

General conclusions and limits of the study: The high TCRbeta diversity at day 60 in some patients was ascribed to recipient T cells and intrathymic progenitors that had survived conditioning. Hyperexpanded clone frequencies declined over subsequent months; after one year, T-cell counts and TCRbeta diversity were mostly attributed to newly produced T cells. The apparently early recovery of alphabetaT-cell counts about two months after transplant reportedly depended on only several hundred rapidly expanded clones that came from non-depleted graft cells.

This sample's treatment or condition label indicates: allogeneic hematopoietic cell transplantation with graft depleted of TCRalphabeta T cells and CD19 B cells. The transplant recipients were children given TCRalphabeta/CD19-depleted allogeneic hematopoietic cell grafts. CDR1 and CDR2 are read off the germline V gene as KGHSH and LQKENI. V is cut back by 3 bases and J by 4 bases, with 8 bases in the junction unmatched. Inclusive of the bounding cysteine and phenylalanine, the CDR3 is 15 residues long. The only DNA kept is the CDR3, 45 bases in frame from the first base. The source material was PBMCs, sampled before TCRalphabeta/CD19-depleted stem cell transplant. The receptor chain draws on TRBV18 and TRBJ1-1; 7 bases in between match TRBD1. This clonotype was obtained from a boy under 10 years old with acute lymphoblastic leukemia, due to receive a stem cell transplant. The CDR3 here reads CASSPPTGSGTEAFF. The bases are TGTGCCAGCTCACCGCCGACAGGGTCGGGCACTGAAGCTTTCTTT.